The 26 T cell receptor beta chains given below trace back to one sample, sequenced in a study of T cell repertoires in cytomegalovirus infection. Which antigens these TCRs recognize remains unknown. TCRdb independently ran MiXCR on the reads; one entry per CDR3 protein. The sample has 830,000 or so distinct CDR3 sequences, about 33% seen once. The sample in question was cultured CD8+ T cells from PBMCs, obtained from culture after CMV antigen stimulation. These receptors were obtained from a human donor in good health (CMV status not recorded). Some clones in this sample may be carry-over from other donors' samples.

This clonotype was seen a single time. The CDR3 region is CASSLRGSSSYEQYV. The CDR3 DNA is TGTGCCAGCAGTTTACGAGGGTCCAGCTCCTACGAGCAGTACGTC. This chain connects TRBV27 to TRBJ2-7, with TRBD2 as a possible D gene (5 bases). The CDR3 extends over 15 amino acids. Germline loops: CDR1 MNHEY, CDR2 SMNVEV (reference sequence). Trimming took 2 bases from V and 0 from J, leaving 11 bases between them.

The gene calls are TRBV6-1 and TRBJ2-3; weak D call: TRBD1 (6 bases). V was pared by 8 bases and J by 6 bases, with 12 bases between. Germline V gene lookup returns CDR1 MNHNS and CDR2 SASEGT. The CDR3 runs 12 residues. CDR3 region: CASWGQSDTQYF. The DNA of the CDR3 is TGTGCCAGCTGGGGGCAATCCGATACGCAGTATTTT.

This clonotype showed up just a few times. The chain recombines TRBV19 with TRBJ1-1; a weak D match, TRBD1 (5 bases). The germline V gene has CDR1 LNHDA and CDR2 SQIVND (reference sequence). Trimming removed 9 bases from V and 1 base from J, with 9 bases in between. The CDR3 sequence is 12 residues long. The CDR3 protein is CASDGGNTEAFF. For the CDR3, the DNA is TGTGCCAGCGATGGGGGGAACACTGAAGCTTTCTTT.

This chain connects TRBV6-5 to TRBJ2-3; tentative D call: TRBD2 (5 bases). The CDR3 consists of 15 residues. Germline-derived CDR1 and CDR2 are MNHEY and SVGAGI. The V gene lost 2 bases and the J gene lost 1 base, with 10 bases spanning the gap. The CDR3 is CASSYGQRGTDTQYF. For the CDR3, the DNA is TGTGCCAGCAGTTACGGCCAGAGGGGCACAGATACGCAGTATTTT.

Of note for this clonotype: This may be a read error: a much more frequent sequence differs by one nucleotide. CDR3 sequence reads: CASSSVGGSSDTQYF. Written as DNA, the CDR3 is TGTGCCAGCAGCTCCGTTGGCGGGAGCTCAGATACGCAGTATTTT. The chain links TRBV7-6 to TRBJ2-3, with TRBD2 matching over 7 bases. The ends lost 4 bases at V and 4 bases at J; junction bases unmatched: 8. Germline-derived CDR1 and CDR2 are SGHVS and FNYEAQ. CDR3 length: 15 residues.

This sequence joins TRBV19 and TRBJ1-1, with D unresolved. The CDR3 covers 12 residues. Trimming pared 5 bases from V and 8 bases from J, leaving 12 bases between. The germline CDR1 and CDR2 sequences are LNHDA and SQIVND (reference sequence). This chain's CDR3 is CASSLDLVEAFF. CDR3 nucleotide sequence: TGTGCCAGTAGTCTTGATTTGGTCGAAGCTTTCTTT.

This clonotype came up a few times. The V gene is TRBV7-6, the J gene TRBJ1-1, with TRBD1 as a possible D gene (5 bases). V lost 6 bases to trimming and J lost 2 bases, with 13 bases between them. Germline CDR1 reads SGHVS; CDR2 reads FNYEAQ. CDR3 length equals 14 residues. The CDR3 sequence: CASSSFDSNTEAFF. DNA of the CDR3: TGTGCCAGCAGTTCCTTCGACAGCAACACTGAAGCTTTCTTT.

This clonotype was seen only a few times. The gene calls are TRBV7-2 and TRBJ2-3, with 12 bases identical to TRBD2. The V segment lost 1 base and the J segment 2 bases; nucleotides outside the gene matches: 4. CDR3 length: 17 amino acids. CDR1 SGHTA and CDR2 FQGNSA come from the germline V gene. The CDR3 DNA reads TGTGCCAGCAGCTTAGGGCTAGCGGGGGGGATCACAGATACGCAGTATTTT. Its protein product is CASSLGLAGGITDTQYF.

This clonotype was seen a few times. This chain joins TRBV4-2 and TRBJ1-5; TRBD1 matches at 7 bases. Germline CDR1 reads LGHNA; CDR2 reads YNFKEQ. With V trimmed by 1 base and J by 6 bases, 3 bases remained unmatched. The CDR3 sequence is 14 residues long. CDR3 sequence reads: CASSQGQGPQPQHF. CDR3 DNA sequence: TGTGCCAGCAGCCAAGGACAGGGCCCTCAGCCCCAGCATTTT.

This clonotype was seen a single time. A much larger clone sits a single nucleotide away, making a read error possible. The chain carries TRBV12-5 and TRBJ1-2; D perhaps matches TRBD1 (5 bases). The germline V gene has CDR1 LGHNT and CDR2 FRNRAP. This CDR3 contains 16 residues. DNA of the CDR3: TGTGCTAGTGGTTTGAACCCAACCGGGACCAACTATGACTACACCTTC. Protein product: CASGLNPTGTNYDYTF.

This clonotype was detected a few times. This chain connects TRBV7-2 to TRBJ2-7; possible D gene TRBD2, 5 bases. CDR1 is SGHTA and CDR2 is FQGNSA in the germline V gene. The CDR3 runs 15 residues. The V end lost 2 bases, the J end lost 3 bases, and 14 bases lay between the germline ends. CDR3 nucleotide sequence: TGTGCCAGCAGCTTATGGGCCTCCGGAGGCTACGAGCAGTACGTC. Its translation: CASSLWASGGYEQYV.

This clonotype was seen a handful of times. The chain links TRBV27 to TRBJ1-1; D might be TRBD1 (5 bases). This CDR3 contains 14 residues. Per the germline V gene, CDR1 is MNHEY and CDR2 is SMNVEV (reference sequence). V was cut by 1 base and J by 2 bases, with 8 bases left in between. The CDR3 sequence: CASSLWGINTEAFF. The CDR3 DNA reads as TGTGCCAGCAGTTTATGGGGCATAAACACTGAAGCTTTCTTT.

As regards this clonotype: This could be a read error, since a much larger clone is one nucleotide away. The chain carries TRBV7-8 and TRBJ1-5, with 8 bases matching TRBD1. J was trimmed by 4 bases and V by 3 bases; bases with no gene match: 2. The germline V gene encodes CDR1 SGHVS and CDR2 FQNEAQ. The CDR3 totals 14 residues. This chain's CDR3 is CASSFRTGNQPQHF. CDR3 in DNA: TGTGCCAGCAGCTTCCGGACAGGGAATCAGCCCCAGCATTTT. Full variable domain (remainder filled in from reference TRBV7-8 and TRBJ1-5): GAGVSQSPRYKVAKRGQDVALRCDPISGHVSLFWYQQALGQGPEFLTYFQNEAQLDKSGLPSDRFFAERPEGSVSTLKIQRTQQEDSAVYLCASSFRTGNQPQHFGDGTRLSIL.

The V gene is TRBV7-6, the J gene TRBJ2-7, with 8 bases identical to TRBD2. With V trimmed by 5 bases and J by 1 base, 7 bases remained unmatched. CDR3 length equals 15 residues. The germline gives CDR1 SGHVS, CDR2 FNYEAQ. The CDR3 nucleotides read TGTGCCAGCAGCCCTCTTTTAGCGGGGTCCTACGAGCAGTACTTC. Protein: CASSPLLAGSYEQYF.

The chain uses TRBV7-2 and TRBJ2-3; D is possibly TRBD1 or TRBD2 (5 bases each). Germline CDR1 is SGHTA and CDR2 is FQGNSA. V lost 1 base and J 6 bases, leaving 17 bases between the germline ends. This CDR3 region has 16 residues. The CDR3 DNA follows: TGTGCCAGCAGCTTAGAAGGGGTCCCGGGGCGGGATACGCAGTATTTT. Amino acid sequence: CASSLEGVPGRDTQYF.

This rearrangement joins TRBV10-3 to TRBJ2-5; 8 positions agree with TRBD1. Germline V gene sequence: CDR1 ENHRY, CDR2 SYGVKD. The trim removed 1 base at V and 5 bases at J, leaving 21 bases unmatched. The CDR3 has 20 residues. CDR3 sequence: CAISEWRGTGQASDKETQYF. The DNA for the CDR3 is TGTGCCATCAGTGAGTGGAGGGGCACGGGACAGGCGAGCGACAAGGAGACCCAGTACTTC.

This chain joins TRBV11-2 and TRBJ2-1, with D perhaps being TRBD1 or TRBD2 (5 bases each). This CDR3 has 17 amino acids. CDR1 and CDR2 from the germline V gene are SGHAT and FQNNGV. Trimming removed 5 bases at V and 1 base at J, with 18 bases between. CDR3 loop: CASSLSGRRRSYNEQFF. The CDR3 DNA sequence: TGTGCCAGCAGCCTGTCGGGGCGAAGGAGATCCTACAATGAGCAGTTCTTC.

This clonotype has just a few counts. This rearrangement joins TRBV27 to TRBJ2-1; the match to TRBD2 covers 10 bases. The V and J ends lost 6 bases and 8 bases, in that order; junction bases with no gene match: 16. CDR1 MNHEY and CDR2 SMNVEV come from the germline V gene (reference sequence). This CDR3 spans 17 amino acids. CDR3 residues: CASSSVRSGGKPHEQFF. For the CDR3, the DNA is TGTGCCAGCAGCTCCGTCCGTAGCGGGGGGAAACCGCATGAGCAGTTCTTC.

The chain has TRBV7-9 and TRBJ1-2, with D tentatively TRBD1 (6 bases). The germline gives CDR1 SEHNR, CDR2 FQNEAQ (reference sequence). The germline V and J ends were trimmed by 5 bases and 2 bases, with 15 bases remaining between them. The CDR3 has 15 residues. The DNA for the CDR3 is TGTGCCAGCAGCGGCACAGGGCCCGCGAACTATGGCTACACCTTC. This gives the protein CASSGTGPANYGYTF.

This clonotype was recorded a few times. The CDR3: CASSARDALDEQYV. CDR3 bases: TGTGCCAGCAGCGCCCGGGACGCCTTAGACGAGCAGTACGTC. The chain couples TRBV9 to TRBJ2-7, with D tentatively TRBD1 or TRBD2 (5 bases each). The germline V and J ends were trimmed by 3 bases and 5 bases, with 15 bases remaining between them. The V gene's germline CDR1 is SGDLS and CDR2 YYNGEE. The CDR3 sequence is 14 residues long.

The chain is built from TRBV28 and TRBJ1-2; 7 nucleotides agree with TRBD1. Looked up from germline, CDR1 is MDHEN and CDR2 is SYDVKM. This CDR3 region has 13 residues. V trimming: 7 bases; J trimming: 8 bases; junction bases outside the gene matches: 10. The CDR3 region has the DNA TGTGCCAGCACCAGGGGGGGCCCGGAAGGCTACACCTTC. This encodes CASTRGGPEGYTF.

The chain uses TRBV10-3 and TRBJ1-2, with D tentatively TRBD1 (6 bases). V was clipped by 10 bases and J by 6 bases, with 12 bases between them. This CDR3 is 11 amino acids long. Germline V gives CDR1 ENHRY, CDR2 SYGVKD. Here the CDR3 DNA reads TGTGCCAGTGGGACAAGCGATGGCTACACCTTC. It translates to CASGTSDGYTF.

About this clonotype: This may be a read error: a much more frequent sequence differs by one nucleotide. The gene calls are TRBV7-4 and TRBJ2-7; 10 bases map to TRBD1. The CDR3 covers 20 residues. CDR1 and CDR2 (germline): SGHVT, SQSDAQ. Here the CDR3 reads CVSSGEGQGNQVSRPYEQYF. CDR3 sequence (DNA): TGTGTCAGCAGCGGTGAGGGACAGGGGAATCAAGTATCCAGACCCTACGAGCAGTACTTC.

In its sample, this clonotype was seen a few times. J is TRBJ2-2 and V is TRBV10-3, with 8 bases fitting TRBD2. The CDR3 has 15 amino acids. CDR1 and CDR2 (germline): ENHRY, SYGVKD. Trimming cost V 2 bases and J 4 bases; bases outside gene matches: 3. The CDR3 DNA is TGTGCCATCAGTGAGGATCGGGGGGGCACCGGGGAGCTGTTTTTT. This codes for CAISEDRGGTGELFF.

The V call is TRBV6-5, the J call TRBJ2-3; 10 bases are a match to TRBD2. V was pared by 2 bases and J by 0 bases, with 5 bases of the junction left unmatched. CDR3 length: 17 amino acids. Germline V gives CDR1 MNHEY, CDR2 SVGAGI. Here the CDR3 reads CASSYGLLAGSTDTQYF. CDR3 in DNA: TGTGCCAGCAGTTACGGATTACTAGCGGGGAGCACAGATACGCAGTATTTT.

This clonotype occurred many times. This chain connects TRBV7-8 to TRBJ2-1; the D is unclear. This CDR3 is built from 14 residues. V lost 5 bases and J 5 bases, leaving 13 bases between the germline ends. Germline CDR1 SGHVS, CDR2 FQNEAQ. CDR3 amino acids: CASSPLGRNNEQFF. CDR3 bases: TGTGCCAGCAGCCCCCTAGGTAGGAACAATGAGCAGTTCTTC.